The 29 T cell receptor beta chains below all came from one sample that was sequenced in a study of metastatic and nonmetastatic thyroid tumors. No treatment of any kind had been given to any patient before thyroid surgery. TCRdb redid the clone calls on the PCR reads using MiXCR. The sample has about 92,000 clones, 14% to 15% seen once. The sequenced sample consisted of blood. The receptors derive from a female donor with papillary thyroid cancer or a benign thyroid nodule (not recorded which). Some clones in this sample may be carry-over from other donors' samples.

Concerning this clone: A read error is possible here, since a much larger clone lies one base away. The rearrangement links TRBV15 to TRBJ2-5; a weak D match, TRBD1 (6 bases). Germline CDR1 and CDR2: LNHNV and YYDKDF (reference sequence). The V end was cut by 0 bases, the J end by 5 bases, with 13 bases between. The CDR3 spans 15 residues. CDR3 amino acids: CATSRDKTGLETQYF. CDR3 in DNA: TGTGCCACCAGCAGAGACAAAACAGGGTTGGAGACCCAGTACTTC.

For this clone: A much more abundant neighbour one base away suggests this may be a read error. The V and J genes are TRBV6-1 and TRBJ2-5, with TRBD2 identical over 11 bases. CDR3 length: 16 residues. Germline V gives CDR1 MNHNS, CDR2 SASEGT. The trim removed 6 bases at V and 5 bases at J, leaving 11 bases unmatched. The CDR3: CASSRSSGGARETQYF. CDR3 DNA sequence: TGTGCCAGCAGCCGCAGTAGCGGGGGGGCCCGGGAGACCCAGTACTTC.

This clone appeared many times. The V and J genes are TRBV20-1 and TRBJ1-2; tentatively, D is TRBD1 (5 bases). There are 16 residues in the CDR3. In germline, CDR1 is DFQATT, CDR2 SNEGSKA (reference sequence). The germline V and J ends were trimmed by 0 bases and 3 bases, with 17 bases remaining between them. CDR3 amino acids: CSARDVAANRYYGYTF. The CDR3 nucleotides read TGCAGTGCTAGAGACGTAGCAGCCAACAGGTACTATGGCTACACCTTC.

This clone has ten or more counts. Within the sample, other DNA sequences also encode this same CDR3. The V call is TRBV9, the J call TRBJ2-3; 15 bases are a match to TRBD2. Germline lookup yields CDR1 SGDLS and CDR2 YYNGEE. V was pared by 2 bases and J by 2 bases, with 6 bases of the junction left unmatched. This CDR3 contains 18 residues. The CDR3 here is CASSVGLAGGLNTDTQYF. The CDR3 bases are TGTGCCAGCAGCGTCGGACTAGCGGGGGGGCTAAACACAGATACGCAGTATTTT.

This clone turned up a few times. The genes are TRBV27 and TRBJ2-7, with D tentatively TRBD1 (5 bases). The CDR3 consists of 15 residues. CDR1 MNHEY and CDR2 SMNVEV come from the germline V gene (reference sequence). Trimming removed 2 bases from V and 1 base from J, with 12 bases in between. CDR3 region: CASSLLDSCSYEQYF. The CDR3 DNA is TGTGCCAGCAGTTTACTCGACAGTTGTTCCTACGAGCAGTACTTC.

This clone was recorded at least ten times. The chain couples TRBV20-1 to TRBJ1-3; the D is unclear. V lost 3 bases, J lost 7 bases, and 22 bases lay in between. Per the germline V gene, CDR1 is DFQATT and CDR2 is SNEGSKA (reference sequence). The CDR3 covers 16 residues. CDR3 sequence: CSAREGSHPRQNTIYF. In nucleotides, the CDR3 is TGCAGTGCTAGGGAGGGTAGTCACCCACGGCAGAACACCATATATTTT.

This clone was recorded many times. J is TRBJ2-2 and V is TRBV3-1, with 8 bases lining up with TRBD1. The germline CDR1 and CDR2 sequences are LGHDT and YNNKEL (reference sequence). CDR3 length equals 16 residues. Trimming at V came to 1 base and at J to 4 bases, leaving 5 bases not matched to a gene. DNA for the CDR3: TGTGCCAGCAGCCAAGGGCAGGGGGCGGGCACCGGGGAGCTGTTTTTT. As protein: CASSQGQGAGTGELFF.

As concerns this clone: The junction and the germline gene differ at one end; a read error may be behind it. V gene TRBV6-9 combines with J gene TRBJ2-7; the D gene is possibly TRBD1 (6 bases). Germline V gene sequence: CDR1 MNHGY, CDR2 SVAAGI. This CDR3 contains 14 residues. The CDR3 DNA reads as TGTGCCAGCAGATTAGGGGGTAACTCCTACGATCAGTACTTC. Translated: CASRLGGNSYDQYF.

This clone has a count of ten or more. J is TRBJ1-1 and V is TRBV19; TRBD1 aligns across 8 bases. The V gene end was trimmed by 5 bases and the J gene end by 1 base; junction bases not matched to a gene: 3. The CDR3 runs 14 residues. The germline gives CDR1 LNHDA, CDR2 SQIVND (reference sequence). The CDR3 here is CASSPGTGNTEAFF. The CDR3 nucleotides read TGTGCCAGTAGTCCCGGGACAGGGAACACTGAAGCTTTCTTT.

This clone was recorded a few times. The CDR3 protein is CASNFIRRGHYEQYF. The CDR3 bases are TGTGCCAGCAACTTCATCAGAAGGGGACACTACGAGCAGTACTTC. This chain joins TRBV5-6 and TRBJ2-7, with D maybe TRBD1 (6 bases). Germline-derived CDR1 and CDR2 are SGHDT and YYEEEE. The CDR3 spans 15 residues. V was shortened by 6 bases and J by 3 bases, with 19 bases between the two germline ends.

This clone was counted between two and nine times. This chain connects TRBV6-4 to TRBJ1-6, with D perhaps TRBD1 (5 bases). The CDR3 sequence is 15 residues long. The V and J ends lost 7 bases and 9 bases respectively, with 19 bases between them. CDR1 is MRHNA, CDR2 SNTAGT, per germline. The CDR3 sequence: CASISSGTLISPLHF. The CDR3 DNA reads TGTGCCAGCATCTCTTCCGGGACCCTTATTTCACCCCTCCACTTT.

This clone has a count of ten or more. The chain employs TRBV10-3 and TRBJ1-6; 8 bases are shared with TRBD1. V was pared by 6 bases and J by 9 bases, with 7 bases of the junction left unmatched. Germline V lookup: CDR1 ENHRY, CDR2 SYGVKD. The CDR3 runs to 14 residues. Here the CDR3 reads CAISLQGASSPLHF. As DNA, the CDR3 is TGTGCCATCAGCCTTCAGGGGGCGAGTTCACCCCTCCACTTT.

This clone was seen at least ten times. The rearrangement joins TRBV7-3 to TRBJ2-2; D gene unclear. The germline gives CDR1 SGHTA, CDR2 FQGTGA. V was clipped by 10 bases and J by 0 bases, with 15 bases between them. The CDR3 has 15 residues. CDR3 protein: CATLAWQTNTGELFF. The CDR3 DNA sequence: TGTGCCACCCTCGCGTGGCAGACGAACACCGGGGAGCTGTTTTTT. The full variable domain, completed using reference TRBV7-3 and TRBJ2-2, is GAGVSQTPSNKVTEKGKYVELRCDPISGHTALYWYRQSLGQGPEFLIYFQGTGAADDSGLPNDRFFAVRPEGSVSTLKIQRTERGDSAVYLCATLAWQTNTGELFFGEGSRLTVL.

This clone was observed at least ten times. The rearrangement joins TRBV3-1 to TRBJ2-1, with D unclear. The V end was cut by 3 bases, the J end by 0 bases, with 12 bases between. Germline-derived CDR1 and CDR2 are LGHDT and YNNKEL (reference sequence). The CDR3 runs to 16 residues. The CDR3 loop reads CASSQYLSSSYNEQFF. CDR3 DNA sequence: TGTGCCAGCAGCCAGTACCTCTCCAGCTCCTACAATGAGCAGTTCTTC.

This clone was recorded many times. The chain employs TRBV5-1 and TRBJ2-1; D call uncertain. Trimming pared 2 bases from V and 7 bases from J, leaving 16 bases between. The CDR3 length is 15 residues. Germline values: CDR1 SGHRS, CDR2 YFSETQ. CDR3: CASSFSDTPANEQFF. The CDR3, as DNA: TGCGCCAGCAGCTTTTCCGACACCCCGGCGAATGAGCAGTTCTTC.

This clone was seen ten or more times. V gene TRBV5-5 combines with J gene TRBJ1-6, with TRBD1 matching 7 bases. The length of the CDR3 is 15 residues. The V gene's germline CDR1 is SGHKS and CDR2 YYEKEE (reference sequence). After removal of 5 bases from V and 5 bases from J, the junction contained 7 bases not matched to a gene. CDR3 amino acids: CASRTSGTDNSPLHF. The CDR3 DNA reads TGTGCCAGCAGGACCTCCGGGACAGATAATTCACCCCTCCACTTT.

This clone was seen only a few times. A much larger clone lies one base from this, so it may be a read error. Other DNA sequences in this specimen translate into the identical CDR3. The chain carries TRBV24-1 and TRBJ2-3; TRBD1 agrees at 7 bases. Germline CDR1 reads KGHDR; CDR2 reads SFDVKD. The V segment lost 7 bases and the J segment 2 bases; nucleotides outside the gene matches: 8. The CDR3 consists of 15 residues. The CDR3 is CATSRTGLDTDTQYF. The CDR3 nucleotides read TGTGCCACCAGCCGGACAGGTTTAGACACAGATACGCAGTATTTT.

The chain links TRBV18 to TRBJ2-5; D may match TRBD1 or TRBD2 (5 bases each). CDR3 length: 17 residues. Germline CDR1 is KGHSH and CDR2 is LQKENI. The ends were cut back, 0 bases at V and 0 bases at J, with 14 bases in the middle. This chain's CDR3 is CASSPPGARGNQETQYF. CDR3 DNA sequence: TGTGCCAGCTCACCACCAGGGGCGAGGGGCAACCAAGAGACCCAGTACTTC.

This clone was observed many times. This sequence joins TRBV6-6 and TRBJ2-7; 7 nucleotides match TRBD2. The germline V gene has CDR1 MNHNY and CDR2 SVGAGI (reference sequence). V lost 3 bases and J lost 4; bases outside the gene matches: 15. CDR3 length: 17 residues. The CDR3 bases are TGTGCCAGCAGTTATTTTAACGGGGGGACCAGAACTTACGAGCAGTACTTC. Residues: CASSYFNGGTRTYEQYF.

This clone was seen many times. V usage is TRBV5-5 and J usage is TRBJ1-6; D gene unclear. CDR1 and CDR2 from the germline V gene are SGHKS and YYEKEE (reference sequence). The ends were cut back, 5 bases at V and 10 bases at J, with 16 bases in the middle. The CDR3 is made up of 14 amino acids. The chain's CDR3 is CASSSDRLNSPLHF. The CDR3 DNA sequence: TGTGCCAGCAGTTCGGACCGCTTAAACTCACCCCTCCACTTT.

The table lists this clone with many counts. The genes are TRBV6-5 and TRBJ1-1; D possibly corresponds to TRBD1 (6 bases). The CDR3 covers 15 residues. V shed 3 bases and J shed 4 bases, with 15 bases lying between them. CDR1 is MNHEY, CDR2 SVGAGI, per germline. The CDR3 DNA sequence: TGTGCCAGCAGTTATCACGGGATAGGGGGCACTGAAGCTTTCTTT. Translated: CASSYHGIGGTEAFF.

As concerns this clone: With a much larger clone just one base away, this may be a read error. Distinct nucleotide sequences in the sample also encode this CDR3. The chain combines TRBV10-3 with TRBJ2-3; TRBD2 agrees at 16 bases. CDR3 length equals 20 residues. Germline CDR1 and CDR2: ENHRY and SYGVKD. CDR3 sequence (DNA): TGTGCCATCAGTGAGGACTGGGGACTAGCGGGGGGGTCTAGCACAGATACGCAGTACTTT. Translating it yields CAISEDWGLAGGSSTDTQYF.

In this sample, this clone turned up many times. The chain carries TRBV20-1 and TRBJ2-7; D may match TRBD1 or TRBD2 (7 bases each). The CDR3 loop spans 14 amino acids. Per the germline V gene, CDR1 is DFQATT and CDR2 is SNEGSKA (reference sequence). Deletions cut 2 bases from V and 4 bases from J, with 15 bases between. The CDR3 protein is CSARPGGGWYEQYF. The CDR3 DNA is TGCAGTGCTAGACCAGGGGGGGGCTGGTACGAGCAGTACTTC.

There are many counts of this clone. DNA of the CDR3: TGTGCCAGCAGTCGCGGGTCAGGGTATGGCAATCAGCCCCAGCATTTT. It yields the protein CASSRGSGYGNQPQHF. The rearrangement uses TRBV6-2 or TRBV6-3 and TRBJ1-5; D is perhaps TRBD1 (5 bases). CDR3 length equals 16 residues. With 5 bases removed from V and 2 bases from J, the gap between germline ends came to 16 bases. CDR1 is MNHEY, CDR2 SVGEGT, per germline.

There are many counts of this clone. This chain links TRBV19 with TRBJ2-1, with unresolved D. V was shortened by 0 bases and J by 0 bases, with 12 bases between the two germline ends. This CDR3 comprises 17 residues. Germline assignment: CDR1 LNHDA and CDR2 SQIVND (reference sequence). This CDR3 reads CASSIDRKRSSYNEQFF. DNA of the CDR3: TGTGCCAGTAGTATAGACCGAAAGCGAAGCTCCTACAATGAGCAGTTCTTC. The entire variable domain, with the rest obtained from reference TRBV19 and TRBJ2-1, is as follows: DGGITQSPKYLFRKEGQNVTLSCEQNLNHDAMYWYRQDPGQGLRLIYYSQIVNDFQKGDIAEGYSVSREKKESFPLTVTSAQKNPTAFYLCASSIDRKRSSYNEQFFGPGTRLTVL.

This clone was seen many times. The chain uses TRBV5-1 and TRBJ2-7; 13 bases map to TRBD2. Germline V gene data show CDR1 as SGHRS and CDR2 as YFSETQ. CDR3 size: 18 residues. Losses at the gene ends were 2 bases for V and 0 bases for J; bases not matched to a gene: 8. For the CDR3, the DNA is TGCGCCAGCAGCTTAGCCGGGACTAGCGGGGTCCTCTCCTACGAGCAGTACTTC. The encoded protein is CASSLAGTSGVLSYEQYF.

This clone has a count of ten or more. The chain uses TRBV10-3 and TRBJ2-7; 7 bases match TRBD2. This CDR3 is built from 16 residues. The germline CDR1 and CDR2 sequences are ENHRY and SYGVKD. The V gene end was trimmed by 1 base and the J gene end by 2 bases; junction bases not matched to a gene: 8. Here the CDR3 DNA reads TGTGCCATCAGTGAGTTTCCGGGACTACGAACCTACGAGCAGTACTTC. Protein sequence: CAISEFPGLRTYEQYF.

The table lists this clone with many counts. V is TRBV9 and J is TRBJ2-5; D may be TRBD1 (5 bases). V shed 0 bases and J shed 5 bases, with 8 bases lying between them. CDR3 size: 13 residues. CDR1 is SGDLS and CDR2 is YYNGEE in the germline V gene. The chain's CDR3 is CASSVGGEETQYF. For the CDR3, the DNA is TGTGCCAGCAGCGTAGGGGGCGAGGAGACCCAGTACTTC.

The rearrangement uses TRBV2 and TRBJ2-7; D gene unclear. Germline CDR1 is SNHLY and CDR2 is FYNNEI. The germline V and J ends were trimmed by 6 bases and 4 bases, with 10 bases remaining between them. CDR3 length: 12 amino acids. The CDR3, as DNA: TGTGCCAGCAGACCAAACAGTTACGAGCAGTACTTC. It translates to CASRPNSYEQYF.